One sample yielded the 32 T cell receptor beta chains listed below, sequenced in a study of blood T cell repertoires in COVID-19. TCRdb's copy holds only in-frame clones and misses some; the assay was immunoSEQ multiplex PCR. The data hold 150,000 or so clones, with under 90% observed a single time. Sequenced: PBMCs or T cells enriched from blood (not recorded which). These receptors were collected from a woman in her sixties who had recovered from COVID-19.

In this sample, this clone turned up a few times. The rearrangement links TRBV4-1 to TRBJ2-3; a possible D gene is TRBD2 (6 bases). The CDR3 consists of 11 residues. V dropped 0 bases and J dropped 14 bases, with 9 bases sitting between them. Germline CDR1 and CDR2: MGHRA and YSYEKL. The CDR3 bases are TGCGCCAGCAGCCAAGAGGTGGGACTGTATTTT. Its protein product is CASSQEVGLYF.

This clone has ten or more counts. The chain couples TRBV21-1 to TRBJ1-1; TRBD1, the table's D call, lacks a check against the DNA. TRBV21-1 counts as a pseudogene. The CDR3 extends over 15 amino acids. DNA of the CDR3: TGTGCCAGCAGGGGACAGGAGAAGTGGCACACTGAAGCTTTCTTT. This encodes CASRGQEKWHTEAFF.

The V and J genes are TRBV6-5 and TRBJ1-1; weak D call: TRBD1 (5 bases). Trimming removed 5 bases from V and 1 base from J, with 5 bases in between. The CDR3 consists of 12 residues. Germline CDR1 reads MNHEY; CDR2 reads SVGAGI. The CDR3 DNA reads as TGTGCCAGCAGTACAGGGAACACTGAAGCTTTCTTT. Encoded protein: CASSTGNTEAFF.

This clone has a single count. This chain uses TRBV10-3 with TRBJ2-3, with D possibly TRBD2 on 5 matching bases. Germline V gene lookup returns CDR1 ENHRY and CDR2 SYGVKD. V lost 3 bases, J lost 0 bases, and 10 bases lay in between. CDR3 length equals 15 residues. CDR3 nucleotides: TGTGCCATCAGTGACCCGGGATATAGCACAGATACGCAGTATTTT. Protein product: CAISDPGYSTDTQYF.

V is TRBV3-1 (or the pseudogene TRBV3-2) and J is TRBJ2-7, with a possible D match to TRBD2 (5 bases). The CDR3 consists of 14 residues. Germline V gene data show CDR1 as LGHDT and CDR2 as YNNKEL (reference sequence). V was pared by 2 bases and J by 6 bases, with 14 bases between. The CDR3 nucleotides read TGTGCCAGCAGCCAACCTCATAAGGCGGGCGAGCAGTACTTC. It translates to CASSQPHKAGEQYF.

The rearrangement uses TRBV7-9 and TRBJ1-5; D ambiguous. The CDR3 contains 13 residues. CDR1 is SEHNR, CDR2 FQNEAQ, per germline (reference sequence). V shed 5 bases and J shed 7 bases, with 12 bases lying between them. For the CDR3, the DNA is TGTGCCAGCAGCCTATTTGGAGGGCAGCCCCAGCATTTT. Residues: CASSLFGGQPQHF.

As concerns this clone: A much larger clone lies one base from this, so it may be a read error. The V gene is TRBV19, the J gene TRBJ2-7; 9 nucleotides align to TRBD1. The CDR3 extends over 15 amino acids. Trimming at V came to 6 bases and at J to 2 bases, leaving 8 bases not matched to a gene. Germline V gives CDR1 LNHDA, CDR2 SQIVND (reference sequence). The CDR3 nucleotides are TGTGCCAGTAGCATGGAGGGACAGGGCACCTACGAGCAGTACTTC. It specifies CASSMEGQGTYEQYF.

Only one count was recorded for this clone. The rearrangement uses TRBV27 and TRBJ2-7; 11 nucleotides match TRBD1. After removal of 7 bases from V and 0 bases from J, the junction contained 5 bases not matched to a gene. This CDR3 has 15 residues. The germline V gene encodes CDR1 MNHEY and CDR2 SMNVEV (reference sequence). The CDR3 bases are TGTGCCAGCAAAGTGGGGACAGGGGGCTCCTACGAGCAGTACTTC. Protein product: CASKVGTGGSYEQYF.

This clone has a single count. The chain uses TRBV27 and TRBJ1-1; D is ambiguous. The CDR3 loop spans 14 amino acids. In germline, CDR1 is MNHEY, CDR2 SMNVEV (reference sequence). V was pared by 4 bases and J by 9 bases, with 18 bases between. The CDR3 DNA sequence: TGTGCCAGCAGTTCTAGTTTACTTTTTGGAAAAGCTTTCTTT. It yields the protein CASSSSLLFGKAFF.

About this clone itself: The sample has other DNA sequences that encode this CDR3 too. The chain is built from TRBV5-1 and TRBJ1-1; a possible D gene is TRBD1 (5 bases). The germline V and J ends were trimmed by 4 bases and 8 bases, with 18 bases remaining between them. The CDR3 contains 14 residues. CDR1 SGHRS and CDR2 YFSETQ come from the germline V gene. Written as DNA, the CDR3 is TGCGCCAGCAGCCAAGGAGCGGGGGGTACAGAAGCTTTCTTT. Its translation: CASSQGAGGTEAFF.

The chain uses TRBV18 and TRBJ2-1, with 7 bases aligning to TRBD1. The CDR3 consists of 17 residues. The ends lost 3 bases at V and 0 bases at J; junction bases unmatched: 8. CDR1 and CDR2 (germline): KGHSH, LQKENI. CDR3 in amino acids: CASSPTLRGSSYNEQFF. The CDR3 coding sequence is TGTGCCAGCTCACCGACACTCAGGGGGAGCTCCTACAATGAGCAGTTCTTC.

This chain links TRBV12-3 or TRBV12-4 with TRBJ1-1; 8 bases agree with TRBD1. After removal of 2 bases from V and 6 bases from J, the junction contained 2 bases not matched to a gene. The CDR3 has 13 residues. The CDR3 here is CASSLSGGSEAFF. The CDR3 DNA follows: TGTGCCAGCAGTTTATCAGGGGGCTCTGAAGCTTTCTTT.

The chain uses TRBV2 and TRBJ1-1; D perhaps matches TRBD1 (5 bases). Germline CDR1 SNHLY, CDR2 FYNNEI. V was trimmed by 8 bases and J by 7 bases, leaving 17 bases between them. This CDR3 is built from 13 residues. CDR3 region: CASERGTLSEAFF. The CDR3, as DNA: TGTGCCAGCGAACGCGGGACCCTTAGTGAAGCTTTCTTT.

In its sample, this clone was seen a few times. The V gene is TRBV27, the J gene TRBJ2-1; 8 bases fit TRBD2. The CDR3 extends over 16 amino acids. Germline V gene data show CDR1 as MNHEY and CDR2 as SMNVEV (reference sequence). Trimming at V came to 5 bases and at J to 5 bases, leaving 11 bases not matched to a gene. CDR3 coding DNA: TGTGCCAGCAGTGACGACGGGACTAGTTTTGACAATGAGCAGTTCTTC. Translated, it gives CASSDDGTSFDNEQFF.

The V gene is TRBV3-1 (or the pseudogene TRBV3-2), the J gene TRBJ2-7; no clear D. Germline V gene sequence: CDR1 LGHDT, CDR2 YNNKEL (reference sequence). The CDR3 has 13 residues. Trimming stripped 6 bases from V and 3 bases from J, with 12 bases between. The CDR3 DNA reads as TGTGCCAGCAGTCTAGGTTACGGCTACGAGCAGTACTTC. Amino acids: CASSLGYGYEQYF.

This chain links TRBV19 with TRBJ2-1, with 8 bases fitting TRBD2. Germline CDR1 and CDR2: LNHDA and SQIVND (reference sequence). Unmatched junction bases numbered 7, after V lost 11 bases and J lost 4 bases. This CDR3 has 13 residues. The CDR3 DNA follows: TGTGCCTCGCGCGGGGGGCCTTACAATGAGCAGTTCTTC. Translated, it gives CASRGGPYNEQFF.

This clone showed up just a few times. V usage is TRBV3-1 (or the pseudogene TRBV3-2) and J usage is TRBJ2-3; a weak D match, TRBD1 (6 bases). This CDR3 has 16 amino acids. Trimming took off 1 base at V and 4 bases at J, with 15 bases between the two ends. Germline loops: CDR1 LGHDT, CDR2 YNNKEL (reference sequence). The DNA of the CDR3 is TGTGCCAGCAGCCAAGGACAGGTGTGGCAGGCAGATACGCAGTATTTT. It encodes CASSQGQVWQADTQYF.

The chain combines TRBV19 with TRBJ2-7, with D possibly matching TRBD1 (6 bases). The germline V gene encodes CDR1 LNHDA and CDR2 SQIVND (reference sequence). Trimming removed 7 bases at V and 3 bases at J, with 16 bases between. This CDR3 contains 14 residues. The CDR3 bases are TGTGCCAGTACACCAGGGGCAGGGTTCTACGAGCAGTACTTC. It is translated as CASTPGAGFYEQYF.

This CDR3 reads CASNINTEAFF. CDR3 DNA sequence: TGTGCCAGCAACATAAACACTGAAGCTTTCTTT. The chain carries TRBV7-2 and TRBJ1-1; D call uncertain. The CDR3 runs 11 residues. Germline-derived CDR1 and CDR2 are SGHTA and FQGNSA. V was cut by 7 bases and J by 2 bases, with 5 bases left in between.

The chain is built from TRBV5-6 and TRBJ2-5; 12 bases are a match to TRBD2. Per germline, CDR1 SGHDT and CDR2 YYEEEE. After removal of 3 bases from V and 5 bases from J, the junction contained 5 bases not matched to a gene. The CDR3 loop spans 15 amino acids. The CDR3 reads CASSYLAGGRETQYF. DNA of the CDR3: TGTGCCAGCAGCTACCTAGCGGGGGGGCGGGAGACCCAGTACTTC.

The chain joins TRBV4-1 to TRBJ2-7; 8 nucleotides line up with TRBD1. The germline V gene encodes CDR1 MGHRA and CDR2 YSYEKL. The CDR3 totals 16 residues. The J segment lost 7 bases and the V segment lost 0 bases, leaving 11 bases of the junction unmatched. CDR3 amino acids: CASSQELGRGLGEQYF. The DNA of the CDR3 is TGCGCCAGCAGCCAAGAGTTGGGCAGGGGGCTGGGGGAGCAGTACTTC.

There are many counts of this clone. This chain links TRBV30 with TRBJ1-6; the match to TRBD1 covers 7 bases. The germline V gene encodes CDR1 GTSNPN and CDR2 SVGIG (reference sequence). The CDR3 runs to 15 residues. V lost 0 bases to trimming and J lost 7 bases; unmatched junction nucleotides: 6. The CDR3 loop is CAWSVTGQMNSPLHF. In DNA, the CDR3 is TGTGCCTGGAGTGTAACGGGACAGATGAATTCACCCCTCCACTTT. The full variable domain, in which reference TRBV30 and TRBJ1-6 provide the parts outside the CDR3, is SQTIHQWPATLVQPVGSPLSLECTVEGTSNPNLYWYRQAAGRGLQLLFYSVGIGQISSEVPQNLSASRPQDRQFILSSKKLLLSDSGFYLCAWSVTGQMNSPLHFGNGTRLTVT.

The chain carries TRBV9 and TRBJ2-2; D might be TRBD2 (7 bases). The CDR3 covers 17 residues. CDR1 SGDLS and CDR2 YYNGEE come from the germline V gene. The V and J ends lost 0 bases and 5 bases respectively, with 17 bases between them. The CDR3 loop reads CASSVGAGAMGTGELFF. CDR3 nucleotide sequence: TGTGCCAGCAGCGTAGGGGCGGGGGCTATGGGAACCGGGGAGCTGTTTTTT.

The chain combines TRBV24-1 with TRBJ2-2; the D gene is possibly TRBD2 (6 bases). Trimming took off 9 bases at V and 1 base at J, with 14 bases between the two ends. The V gene's germline CDR1 is KGHDR and CDR2 SFDVKD. This CDR3 spans 15 amino acids. The chain's CDR3 is CATGDTSRNTGELFF. CDR3 DNA sequence: TGTGCCACCGGCGACACTAGCAGGAACACCGGGGAGCTGTTTTTT.

This sequence joins TRBV6-5 and TRBJ2-7; 7 bases agree with TRBD2. The junction had 8 bases not matched to a gene; V was cut back by 1 base and J by 2 bases. Germline V gene lookup returns CDR1 MNHEY and CDR2 SVGAGI. This CDR3 comprises 16 residues. CDR3 sequence: CASSYWGGSDPYEQYF. The CDR3 region has the DNA TGTGCCAGCAGTTACTGGGGGGGGAGTGACCCCTACGAGCAGTACTTC.

Only a few counts were recorded for this clone. V and J are TRBV27 and TRBJ1-1, with D perhaps matching TRBD1 (6 bases). This CDR3 has 13 residues. Germline CDR1 MNHEY, CDR2 SMNVEV (reference sequence). V shed 2 bases and J shed 8 bases, with 12 bases lying between them. Here the CDR3 reads CASSLSDRREAFF. CDR3 coding DNA: TGTGCCAGCAGTTTAAGCGACAGGCGGGAAGCTTTCTTT.

The V and J genes are TRBV7-2 and TRBJ1-4; D is possibly TRBD1 (6 bases). From germline, CDR1 is SGHTA and CDR2 FQGNSA. The V end lost 0 bases, the J end lost 5 bases, and 7 bases lay between the germline ends. This CDR3 contains 14 residues. The CDR3 spells CASSLAQGNEKLFF. As DNA, the CDR3 is TGTGCCAGCAGCTTAGCCCAGGGGAATGAAAAACTGTTTTTT.

This sequence joins TRBV5-6 and TRBJ2-4, with a tentative D call TRBD2 (6 bases). Germline V lookup: CDR1 SGHDT, CDR2 YYEEEE. V lost 1 base, J lost 0 bases, and 8 bases lay in between. The CDR3 has 15 amino acids. The CDR3 sequence: CASSLPGLAKNIQYF. In nucleotides, the CDR3 is TGTGCCAGCAGCTTGCCGGGACTAGCCAAAAACATTCAGTACTTC.

The chain links TRBV6-1 to TRBJ1-2, with 12 nucleotides matching TRBD1. V shed 3 bases, J shed 7 bases, and the junction held 3 bases outside the gene matches. Germline lookup yields CDR1 MNHNS and CDR2 SASEGT. The CDR3 runs to 14 residues. This chain's CDR3 is CASSEGQGAFGYTF. CDR3 nucleotide sequence: TGTGCCAGCAGTGAGGGACAGGGGGCTTTTGGCTACACCTTC.

This clone was seen only a few times. The V and J genes are TRBV10-2 and TRBJ1-4; D is uncertain. Trimming stripped 3 bases from V and 0 bases from J, with 11 bases between. The CDR3 is made up of 16 amino acids. CDR1 is WSHSY and CDR2 is SAAADI in the germline V gene. In nucleotides, the CDR3 is TGCGCCAGCAGTGATCGGGGAGGCCCAACTAATGAAAAACTGTTTTTT. Protein: CASSDRGGPTNEKLFF.

The chain joins TRBV24-1 to TRBJ2-5, with 15 bases lining up with TRBD2. This CDR3 comprises 16 residues. Germline V gene sequence: CDR1 KGHDR, CDR2 SFDVKD. With V trimmed by 4 bases and J by 1 base, 0 bases remained unmatched. CDR3 in DNA: TGTGCCACCAGTGAGGGACTAGCGGGGGGCCAAGAGACCCAGTACTTC. Amino acid sequence: CATSEGLAGGQETQYF.

V is TRBV21-1 and J is TRBJ1-1. TRBV21-1 counts as a pseudogene. CDR3 length equals 16 residues. The CDR3, as DNA: TGTGCCAGCAGCAAAGGGGGGACTTCCATGAACACTGAAGCTTTCTTT. Amino acids: CASSKGGTSMNTEAFF.